The 26 T cell receptor beta chains reported below all come from one sample, sequenced in a study of blood T cell repertoires in COVID-19. Sequencing used immunoSEQ multiplex PCR; TCRdb keeps in-frame clones, though not all of them. The sample lists 250,000 to 300,000 clones, 65% to 90% occurring once. The specimen sequenced was peripheral blood. The receptors come from a woman in her sixties with active or convalescent COVID-19.

This chain joins TRBV9 and TRBJ2-1, with 8 bases fitting TRBD1. Germline assignment: CDR1 SGDLS and CDR2 YYNGEE. The trim removed 3 bases at V and 3 bases at J, leaving 8 bases unmatched. The CDR3 is 16 amino acids. CDR3 DNA: TGTGCCAGCAGCGCGAGGAGGGGACAGGTCTACAATGAGCAGTTCTTC. Amino acid sequence: CASSARRGQVYNEQFF.

The chain's CDR3 is CASSQDWDRIYGNQPQHF. The CDR3 DNA reads TGTGCCAGCAGCCAAGATTGGGACAGAATTTATGGCAATCAGCCCCAGCATTTT. V and J are TRBV4-2 and TRBJ1-5, with TRBD1 matching over 7 bases. The CDR3 is 18 residues long. Germline assignment: CDR1 LGHNA and CDR2 YNFKEQ. Trimming removed 0 bases from V and 2 bases from J; junction bases left unmatched: 10.

This chain uses TRBV11-2 with TRBJ2-3, with a tentative D call TRBD2 (5 bases). The germline V gene has CDR1 SGHAT and CDR2 FQNNGV. Trimming removed 7 bases at V and 4 bases at J, with 12 bases between. This CDR3 has 13 residues. The CDR3: CASTGEVSDTQYF. The CDR3 nucleotides are TGTGCCAGCACCGGGGAAGTGTCAGATACGCAGTATTTT.

V gene TRBV7-2 combines with J gene TRBJ2-4, with D uncertain. In germline, CDR1 is SGHTA, CDR2 FQGNSA. Trimming removed 4 bases from V and 7 bases from J, with 20 bases in between. This CDR3 comprises 16 residues. This CDR3 reads CASSSHGGSLSNIQYF. In DNA, the CDR3 is TGTGCCAGCAGCTCCCACGGTGGTTCCCTCTCGAACATTCAGTACTTC.

This clone was detected once. The V and J genes are TRBV30 and TRBJ1-1; TRBD1 aligns across 7 bases. Per germline, CDR1 GTSNPN and CDR2 SVGIG (reference sequence). V was clipped by 1 base and J by 11 bases; unmatched bases: 19. The CDR3 totals 16 residues. For the CDR3, the DNA is TGTGCCTGGAGTGACCCTAGGACAGGAGAGGGAAGCGAGGCTTTCTTT. This sequence encodes CAWSDPRTGEGSEAFF.

This clone was detected a few times. This chain connects TRBV28 to TRBJ1-6; D gene uncertain. V was trimmed by 6 bases and J by 11 bases, leaving 8 bases between them. Germline loops: CDR1 MDHEN, CDR2 SYDVKM. This CDR3 spans 11 amino acids. CDR3 sequence: CASSPGAPLHF. The DNA for the CDR3 is TGTGCCAGCAGCCCCGGGGCACCCCTCCACTTT.

The V call is TRBV5-1, the J call TRBJ2-1; possible D gene TRBD2, 6 bases. Germline V gene data show CDR1 as SGHRS and CDR2 as YFSETQ. The CDR3 covers 15 residues. Trimming cost V 2 bases and J 6 bases, with 15 bases left between them. The CDR3 sequence: CASSFSGQAPNEQFF. The CDR3 nucleotides are TGCGCCAGCAGCTTCAGCGGGCAGGCTCCCAATGAGCAGTTCTTC.

The V call is TRBV30, the J call TRBJ1-4, with 9 bases fitting TRBD1. CDR3 length: 12 residues. The junction had 2 bases not matched to a gene; V was cut back by 8 bases and J by 4 bases. The germline CDR1 and CDR2 sequences are GTSNPN and SVGIG (reference sequence). The CDR3 spells CAQDRGNEKLFF. CDR3 DNA: TGTGCCCAGGACAGGGGTAATGAAAAACTGTTTTTT.

V usage is TRBV18 and J usage is TRBJ2-1; 9 nucleotides match TRBD1. The CDR3 spans 15 residues. After removal of 4 bases from V and 1 base from J, the junction contained 2 bases not matched to a gene. The germline gives CDR1 KGHSH, CDR2 LQKENI. DNA for the CDR3: TGTGCCAGCTCACAGGGACAGGGTTCCTACAATGAGCAGTTCTTC. This encodes CASSQGQGSYNEQFF.

The chain has TRBV2 and TRBJ2-7; 8 bases line up with TRBD1. The CDR3 loop spans 15 amino acids. Germline CDR1 reads SNHLY; CDR2 reads FYNNEI. Trimming at V came to 6 bases and at J to 2 bases, leaving 9 bases not matched to a gene. The CDR3 DNA follows: TGTGCCAGCAGCGCAGACAGGGGAATCCCCTACGAGCAGTACTTC. Protein product: CASSADRGIPYEQYF.

This clone has only one observation. The chain joins TRBV18 to TRBJ2-2; 7 nucleotides align to TRBD2. The CDR3 extends over 16 amino acids. Trimming took 9 bases from V and 0 from J; bases not matched to a gene: 10. Germline V gene data show CDR1 as KGHSH and CDR2 as LQKENI. CDR3 region: CASLPGGRSNTGELFF. The CDR3 DNA is TGTGCCAGTCTCCCCGGGGGGAGATCGAACACCGGGGAGCTGTTTTTT.

The V call is TRBV6-5, the J call TRBJ2-7; perhaps TRBD2 as D (6 bases). The CDR3 spans 14 residues. Trimming removed 6 bases at V and 1 base at J, with 13 bases between. The germline gives CDR1 MNHEY, CDR2 SVGAGI. CDR3 protein: CASRGEAGSYEQYF. CDR3 sequence (DNA): TGTGCCAGCAGGGGGGAGGCAGGTTCCTACGAGCAGTACTTC.

V gene TRBV12-5 combines with J gene TRBJ1-1; TRBD1 matches at 7 bases. The CDR3 has 12 amino acids. Germline CDR1 is LGHNT and CDR2 is FRNRAP. The J segment lost 11 bases and the V segment lost 2 bases, leaving 5 bases of the junction unmatched. The CDR3 DNA reads TGTGCTAGTGGTTTGAACAGGGGAGGCGCTTTCTTT. Protein sequence: CASGLNRGGAFF.

This clone was picked up a small number of times. V usage is TRBV6-5 and J usage is TRBJ1-5; no definite D call. Germline CDR1 MNHEY, CDR2 SVGAGI. Trimming pared 7 bases from V and 1 base from J, leaving 11 bases between. This CDR3 region has 14 residues. In DNA, the CDR3 is TGTGCCAGCAATCGGCAGGTGAGCAATCAGCCCCAGCATTTT. It encodes CASNRQVSNQPQHF.

This chain links TRBV7-9 with TRBJ1-1; D gene uncertain. V was clipped by 7 bases and J by 5 bases, with 11 bases between them. The CDR3 has 12 amino acids. CDR1 SEHNR and CDR2 FQNEAQ come from the germline V gene (reference sequence). In DNA form, the CDR3 reads TGTGCCAGCACCCCTGTGTCGACTGAAGCTTTCTTT. Its translation: CASTPVSTEAFF.

The chain has TRBV7-8 and TRBJ2-1, with D possibly TRBD1 on 6 matching bases. CDR1 and CDR2 (germline): SGHVS, FQNEAQ. Trimming stripped 1 base from V and 9 bases from J, with 10 bases between. The CDR3 contains 13 residues. CDR3 DNA sequence: TGTGCCAGCAGCTTAGAGGGGACATTTGAGCAGTTCTTC. Its protein product is CASSLEGTFEQFF.

The V gene is TRBV7-9, the J gene TRBJ1-6, with D possibly TRBD1 on 6 matching bases. Trimming took off 5 bases at V and 5 bases at J, with 10 bases between the two ends. Germline V gives CDR1 SEHNR, CDR2 FQNEAQ (reference sequence). The CDR3 has 14 residues. DNA of the CDR3: TGTGCCAGCAGCCAGGGGAATGATAATTCACCCCTCCACTTT. It encodes CASSQGNDNSPLHF. The whole variable domain, remainder taken from reference TRBV7-9 and TRBJ1-6, is DTGVSQNPRHKITKRGQNVTFRCDPISEHNRLYWYRQTLGQGPEFLTYFQNEAQLEKSRLLSDRFSAERPKGSFSTLEIQRTEQGDSAMYLCASSQGNDNSPLHFGNGTRLTVT.

This chain joins TRBV7-2 and TRBJ2-3; TRBD2 matches 11 bases. Per germline, CDR1 SGHTA and CDR2 FQGNSA. The CDR3 length is 16 residues. V lost 3 bases and J lost 5; bases outside the gene matches: 7. The CDR3 DNA is TGTGCCAGCAGCTTCGTCCCACTAGCGGGAGTAGATACGCAGTATTTT. Encoded protein: CASSFVPLAGVDTQYF.

This clone was counted at least ten times. This rearrangement joins TRBV7-8 to TRBJ2-1; the D gene is possibly TRBD1 (5 bases). This CDR3 comprises 15 residues. Per the germline V gene, CDR1 is SGHVS and CDR2 is FQNEAQ. V lost 3 bases to trimming and J lost 7 bases, with 16 bases between them. In nucleotides, the CDR3 is TGTGCCAGCAGCTTTTTTCCAGGGCTTGGGAATGAGCAGTTCTTC. This encodes CASSFFPGLGNEQFF.

The chain links TRBV10-1 to TRBJ1-1; D is possibly TRBD1 (5 bases). CDR1 is WNHNN, CDR2 SYGVQD, per germline (reference sequence). V gave up 9 bases and J gave up 5 bases, with 19 bases separating them. The CDR3 runs to 14 residues. The CDR3 bases are TGCGCCAGTGCCCCCGGGACTACCGGGACTGAAGCTTTCTTT. This translates into CASAPGTTGTEAFF.

The genes are TRBV6-5 and TRBJ1-5, with TRBD1 matching over 10 bases. J was trimmed by 7 bases and V by 0 bases; bases with no gene match: 3. This CDR3 spans 15 amino acids. Germline-derived CDR1 and CDR2 are MNHEY and SVGAGI. For the CDR3, the DNA is TGTGCCAGCAGTTACTCGGGACAGGGGAGGCAGCCCCAGCATTTT. Encoded protein: CASSYSGQGRQPQHF.

CDR3 residues: CASSWTSGGAEETQYF. The CDR3 DNA sequence: TGTGCCAGCAGCTGGACTAGCGGGGGGGCCGAAGAGACCCAGTACTTC. V usage is TRBV7-2 and J usage is TRBJ2-5; 15 bases map to TRBD2. The CDR3 is 16 amino acids. V lost 4 bases and J lost 3; bases outside the gene matches: 3. Per germline, CDR1 SGHTA and CDR2 FQGNSA.

This clone came up a few times. The J gene is TRBJ1-1, the V gene TRBV5-1; no clear D. CDR1 is SGHRS, CDR2 YFSETQ, per germline. The CDR3 contains 14 residues. V was clipped by 5 bases and J by 1 base, with 12 bases between them. As DNA, the CDR3 is TGCGCCAGCAGAGACCGGGCGGGGAACACTGAAGCTTTCTTT. Its translation: CASRDRAGNTEAFF.

V usage is TRBV19 and J usage is TRBJ1-3, with 7 bases identical to TRBD1. The CDR3 runs to 13 residues. V lost 3 bases to trimming and J lost 11 bases; unmatched junction nucleotides: 7. The germline CDR1 and CDR2 sequences are LNHDA and SQIVND (reference sequence). CDR3 DNA: TGTGCCAGTAGTATCCTCCCTGGGACAGCCATATATTTT. Residues: CASSILPGTAIYF.

V gene TRBV18 combines with J gene TRBJ1-3; possibly TRBD1 for D (6 bases). The germline V gene encodes CDR1 KGHSH and CDR2 LQKENI. Between the trimmed V and J ends, which lost 2 bases and 0 bases, there was a span of 11 bases. CDR3 size: 16 residues. CDR3 in amino acids: CASSPSADSSGNTIYF. CDR3 DNA: TGTGCCAGCTCACCAAGCGCGGACAGCTCTGGAAACACCATATATTTT. The full variable domain, in which reference TRBV18 and TRBJ1-3 provide the parts outside the CDR3, is NAGVMQNPRHLVRRRGQEARLRCSPMKGHSHVYWYRQLPEEGLKFMVYLQKENIIDESGMPKERFSAEFPKEGPSILRIQQVVRGDSAAYFCASSPSADSSGNTIYFGEGSWLTVV.

The rearrangement joins TRBV13 to TRBJ2-2, with a tentative D call TRBD2 (5 bases). V was pared by 3 bases and J by 8 bases, with 10 bases between. The germline gives CDR1 PRHDT, CDR2 FYEKMQ (reference sequence). CDR3 size: 13 residues. In nucleotides, the CDR3 is TGTGCCAGCAGCTTCGGGGTCCAGGGGGAGCTGTTTTTT. Its translation: CASSFGVQGELFF.